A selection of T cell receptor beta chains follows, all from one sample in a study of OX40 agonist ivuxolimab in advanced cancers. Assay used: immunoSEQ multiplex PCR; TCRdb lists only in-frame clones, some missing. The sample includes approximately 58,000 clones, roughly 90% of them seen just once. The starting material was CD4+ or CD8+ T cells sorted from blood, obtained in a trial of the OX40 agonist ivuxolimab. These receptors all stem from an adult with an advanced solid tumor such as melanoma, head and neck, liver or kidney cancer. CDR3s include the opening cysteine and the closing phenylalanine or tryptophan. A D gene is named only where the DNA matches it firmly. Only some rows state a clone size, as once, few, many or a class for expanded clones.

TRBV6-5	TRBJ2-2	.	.	TGTGCCAGCAGTTCCCAGGGGGGGTACACCGGGGAGCTGTTTTTT	CASSSQGGYTGELFF
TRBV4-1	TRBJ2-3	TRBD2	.	TGCGCCAGCAGCCAAGATTGGGGACTATTTACAGATACGCAGTATTTT	CASSQDWGLFTDTQYF
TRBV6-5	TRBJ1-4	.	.	TGTGCCAGCAGTTACTTTGGAAGAGGCAGTGAAAAACTGTTTTTT	CASSYFGRGSEKLFF
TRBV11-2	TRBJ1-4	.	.	TGTGCCAGCAGCTTAGGTGCGGGAAGGGGTACTAATGAAAAACTGTTTTTT	CASSLGAGRGTNEKLFF
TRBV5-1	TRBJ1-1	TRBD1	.	TGCGCCAGCAGCTTGGGCGGCAGGGGGCGGAACACTGAAGCTTTCTTT	CASSLGGRGRNTEAFF
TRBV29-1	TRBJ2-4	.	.	TGCAGCGTTGTATGGGGGCAAAACATTCAGTACTTC	CSVVWGQNIQYF
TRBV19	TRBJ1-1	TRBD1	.	TGTGCCAGTAGTGCCTCCGGGACAGGGAAGAACACTGAAGCTTTCTTT	CASSASGTGKNTEAFF
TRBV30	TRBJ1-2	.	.	TGTGCCTGGAGTCCCGTTGGGACGGGAGGCTATGGCTACACCTTC	CAWSPVGTGGYGYTF
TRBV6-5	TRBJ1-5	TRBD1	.	TGTGCCAGCAGAGCCGGGACAGGGGGTTCTCAGCCCCAGCATTTT	CASRAGTGGSQPQHF
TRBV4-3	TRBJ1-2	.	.	TGCGCCAGCAGCCAAGTTTTTGGGCAGAGCTATGGCTACACCTTC	CASSQVFGQSYGYTF
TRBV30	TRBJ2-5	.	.	TGTGCCTGGAGTGTCGGCGGGCAAGAGACCCAGTACTTC	CAWSVGGQETQYF
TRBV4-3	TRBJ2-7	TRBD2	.	TGCGCCAGCAGCCAGGTTAGCGGGAGCTCCTACGAGCAGTACTTC	CASSQVSGSSYEQYF
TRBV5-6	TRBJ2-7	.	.	TGTGCCTCCGGCAGGTCCTCCTACGAGCAGTACTTC	CASGRSSYEQYF
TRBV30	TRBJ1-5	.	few	TGTGCCTGGAGCCAGGGACACAATCAGCCCCAGCATTTT	CAWSQGHNQPQHF
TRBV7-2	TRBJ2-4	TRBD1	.	TGTGCCAGCAGCTTAGCCCTGACAGGGGCGCCGGTTAACATTCAGTACTTC	CASSLALTGAPVNIQYF
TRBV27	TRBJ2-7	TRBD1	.	TGTGCCAGCGGAAGACAGGGTGCCTACGAGCAGTACTTC	CASGRQGAYEQYF
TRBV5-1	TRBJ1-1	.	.	TGCGCCAGCAGCCTTGGACATATGAACACTGAAGCTTTCTTT	CASSLGHMNTEAFF
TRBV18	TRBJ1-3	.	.	TGTGCCAGCTCACTCGAATCTGGAAACACCATATATTTT	CASSLESGNTIYF
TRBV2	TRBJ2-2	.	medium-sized	TGTGCCAGCAGAGGTGGGACTGGCATAATCGGGGAGCTGTTTTTT	CASRGGTGIIGELFF
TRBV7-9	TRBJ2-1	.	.	TGTGCCAGCAGCCCCAGGGGCAGCGGCTACAATGAGCAGTTCTTC	CASSPRGSGYNEQFF
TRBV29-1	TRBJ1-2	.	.	TGCAGCGTTGGGGTGGGGATAGACTATGGCTACACCTTC	CSVGVGIDYGYTF
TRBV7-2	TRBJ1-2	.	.	TGTGCCAGCAGCCCACCCACCGGGACGGATATCTATGGCTACACCTTC	CASSPPTGTDIYGYTF
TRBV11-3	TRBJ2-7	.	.	TGTGCCAGCAGCCAAAATCGGGGGGAGCAGTACTTC	CASSQNRGEQYF
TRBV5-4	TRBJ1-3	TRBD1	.	TGTGCCAGCAGCCCCGGGACAGGCGCTGGAAACACCATATATTTT	CASSPGTGAGNTIYF
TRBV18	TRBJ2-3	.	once	TGTGCCAGCTCACCCGGGATAGTTACAGATACGCAGTATTTT	CASSPGIVTDTQYF
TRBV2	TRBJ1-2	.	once	TGTGCCAGCAGTGAGAGGGGAACGGTAGGCTACACCTTC	CASSERGTVGYTF
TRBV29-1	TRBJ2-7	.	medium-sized	TGCAGCGTTGAAGGTCTGGCGCCGCCCTACGAGCAGTACTTC	CSVEGLAPPYEQYF
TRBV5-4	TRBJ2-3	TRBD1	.	TGTGCCAGCAGCAGAGCCGGGACAGGGCCCACAGATACGCAGTATTTT	CASSRAGTGPTDTQYF
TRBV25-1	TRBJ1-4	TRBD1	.	TGTGCCAGCAGCCCCGGGACAGCACATGAAAAACTGTTTTTT	CASSPGTAHEKLFF
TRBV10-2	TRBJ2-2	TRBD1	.	TGCGCCAGCAGCGCAGGACAGGGGGCGAGTACCGGGGAGCTGTTTTTT	CASSAGQGASTGELFF
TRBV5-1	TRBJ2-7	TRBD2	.	TGCGCCAGCAGCTTAGCTAGCGGGAGGTCCTACGAGCAGTACTTC	CASSLASGRSYEQYF
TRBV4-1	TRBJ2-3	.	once	TGCGCCAGCAGACCGGGGCGGGCAAGCACAGATACGCAGTATTTT	CASRPGRASTDTQYF
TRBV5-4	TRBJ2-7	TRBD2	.	TGTGCCAGCAGCGCCGGGACTAGCGGACTCTACGAGCAGTACTTC	CASSAGTSGLYEQYF
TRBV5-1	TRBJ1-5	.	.	TGCGCCAGCAGCTTGGACTCACGGCAGCCCCAGCATTTT	CASSLDSRQPQHF
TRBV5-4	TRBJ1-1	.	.	TGTGCCAGCAGCGCCCAGGGTTACTCCTCCGACACTGAAGCTTTCTTT	CASSAQGYSSDTEAFF
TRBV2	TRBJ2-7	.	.	TGTGCCAGCAGTGCAGGGGTGGCCTACGAGCAGTACTTC	CASSAGVAYEQYF
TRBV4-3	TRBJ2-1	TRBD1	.	TGCGCCAGCAGCCCTCTGTACGACAGGGTATCTTACAATGAGCAGTTCTTC	CASSPLYDRVSYNEQFF